This T cell receptor beta chain was sequenced in a study of cytomegalovirus exposure and HLA in healthy donors. Points from the study as a whole: Among the sequence variants, a highly shared cluster was likely an artifact of sequencing. Further analysis, carried out later, found HLA-associated TCR beta chains more clonally expanded than equally common other chains. Later analysis associated a missense DCLRE1C variant with TCR beta V- and J-gene trimming. Data from an earlier analysis indicated that most TCR beta V segments were productive either about 87% or about 30% of the time.

On this clone: The antigen remains unidentified.

Germline loops: CDR1 MNHEY, CDR2 SMNVEV (reference sequence). The CDR3 length is 17 residues. Trimming left V 2 bases short and J 6 bases short, with 21 bases between. In the PCR, 60 Vbeta and 13 Jbeta primers were used. Clones were read by immunoSEQ multiplex PCR, and TCRdb kept only the in-frame ones, dropping some. The sample lists some 170,000 clones; roughly 72% were seen once. This TCR came from a middle-aged woman in good health and CMV-seronegative. Specimen: PBMCs. The V and J genes are TRBV27 and TRBJ2-3, with D maybe TRBD2 (5 bases). CDR3 DNA sequence: TGTGCCAGCAGTTTAAATCCGGGGATAGCTCGTGGGGATACGCAGTATTTT. Protein product: CASSLNPGIARGDTQYF.